Each of the 18 T cell receptor beta chains below was sequenced from the same sample in a study of PD-L1 blockade in urothelial cancer. Noted time point: pretreatment peripheral blood. The repertoire was sequenced with immunoSEQ multiplex PCR; TCRdb's copy has only in-frame clones and lacks some. This sample yields tens of thousands of clones, of which about 84% are seen a single time; 13% to 15% belongs to the top ten. Sequenced material: PBMCs, taken around atezolizumab (anti-PD-L1) treatment. The receptors come from a man aged 55 to 70 with urothelial cancer.

The chain recombines TRBV15 with TRBJ2-5, with 8 bases fitting TRBD2. Germline V gene sequence: CDR1 LNHNV, CDR2 YYDKDF (reference sequence). V shed 5 bases and J 0 bases; nucleotides not matched to a gene: 8. The CDR3 has 16 residues. CDR3 loop: CATSGGGGRYQETQYF. DNA of the CDR3: TGTGCCACCAGCGGGGGTGGCGGGAGGTACCAAGAGACCCAGTACTTC.

The V and J genes are TRBV2 and TRBJ2-5; TRBD1 aligns across 10 bases. In germline, CDR1 is SNHLY, CDR2 FYNNEI. The CDR3 runs to 14 residues. Trimming at V came to 6 bases and at J to 11 bases, leaving 12 bases not matched to a gene. The CDR3 region is CASSTGTGVWEQYF. CDR3 coding DNA: TGTGCCAGCAGCACCGGGACAGGGGTCTGGGAGCAGTACTTC.

The CDR3 DNA reads as TGTGCCAGCAGTTCGTCCTGGAGGGAGCGGGCCGGGGAGCTGTTTTTT. The encoded protein is CASSSSWRERAGELFF. This chain joins TRBV28 and TRBJ2-2; D is perhaps TRBD2 (6 bases). The CDR3 spans 16 residues. The V end lost 4 bases, the J end lost 6 bases, and 18 bases lay between the germline ends. Per germline, CDR1 MDHEN and CDR2 SYDVKM.

This clone was seen once. The genes are TRBV5-5 and TRBJ1-5; 10 positions match TRBD1. Germline V gene data show CDR1 as SGHKS and CDR2 as YYEKEE (reference sequence). Trimming at V came to 2 bases and at J to 6 bases, leaving 2 bases not matched to a gene. This CDR3 region has 14 residues. The CDR3 region is CASSFGTGVQPQHF. For the CDR3, the DNA is TGTGCCAGCAGCTTTGGGACAGGGGTTCAGCCCCAGCATTTT.

J is TRBJ2-7 and V is TRBV11-1, with 10 nucleotides matching TRBD1. V lost 6 bases to trimming and J lost 1 base; unmatched junction nucleotides: 3. This CDR3 has 14 amino acids. The germline V gene encodes CDR1 SGHAT and CDR2 FQDESV (reference sequence). The CDR3 DNA is TGTGCCAGCAGATGGACAGGGGGATCCTACGAGCAGTACTTC. Translation: CASRWTGGSYEQYF.

This chain links TRBV9 with TRBJ1-3; TRBD1 aligns across 11 bases. Trimming cost V 4 bases and J 1 base; bases outside gene matches: 10. Germline values: CDR1 SGDLS, CDR2 YYNGEE. The CDR3 totals 18 residues. In DNA form, the CDR3 reads TGTGCCAGCAGCACATACTCGGGACAGGGGGGATCTGGAAACACCATATATTTT. The encoded protein is CASSTYSGQGGSGNTIYF.

This clone was detected only once. J is TRBJ2-3 and V is TRBV19, with TRBD2 as a possible D gene (5 bases). Germline V gives CDR1 LNHDA, CDR2 SQIVND (reference sequence). V shed 1 base and J shed 4 bases, with 9 bases lying between them. This CDR3 contains 14 residues. This chain's CDR3 is CASSIVASSDTQYF. The CDR3 nucleotides are TGTGCCAGTAGTATAGTTGCTAGCTCAGATACGCAGTATTTT.

This chain joins TRBV9 and TRBJ1-5; no firm D call. This CDR3 spans 16 amino acids. Germline CDR1 is SGDLS and CDR2 is YYNGEE. Trimming removed 2 bases at V and 3 bases at J, with 15 bases between. The CDR3 region is CASSVSAGEPNQPQHF. Here the CDR3 DNA reads TGTGCCAGCAGCGTTTCCGCGGGAGAGCCCAATCAGCCCCAGCATTTT.

The J gene is TRBJ2-7, the V gene TRBV5-6, with D perhaps TRBD2 (6 bases). The CDR3 has 15 amino acids. The germline CDR1 and CDR2 sequences are SGHDT and YYEEEE. V lost 5 bases, J lost 2 bases, and 17 bases lay in between. Here the CDR3 reads CASRAGTSSPYEQYF. CDR3 DNA: TGTGCCAGCAGAGCCGGGACTTCATCCCCCTACGAGCAGTACTTC.

The genes are TRBV9 and TRBJ1-5; 7 positions agree with TRBD1. CDR1 and CDR2 from the germline V gene are SGDLS and YYNGEE. This CDR3 is built from 21 residues. V shed 3 bases and J 1 base; nucleotides not matched to a gene: 22. The CDR3 nucleotides read TGTGCCAGCAGCGCCAGACGGTACTGGGACAGCTTACAAGTCAGCAATCAGCCCCAGCATTTT. Amino acid sequence: CASSARRYWDSLQVSNQPQHF.

The chain is built from TRBV28 and TRBJ1-2, with a possible D match to TRBD1 (5 bases). V was trimmed by 5 bases and J by 7 bases, leaving 14 bases between them. The CDR3 totals 13 residues. CDR1 is MDHEN, CDR2 SYDVKM, per germline. CDR3 amino acids: CASSRIQVGGYTF. The CDR3 DNA sequence: TGTGCCAGCAGTCGAATACAGGTCGGTGGCTACACCTTC.

The chain couples TRBV15 to TRBJ1-2; TRBD1 matches at 8 bases. The CDR3 consists of 13 residues. The V segment lost 4 bases and the J segment 6 bases; nucleotides outside the gene matches: 4. CDR1 is LNHNV and CDR2 is YYDKDF in the germline V gene (reference sequence). DNA of the CDR3: TGTGCCACCAGCATAACAGGGGGAGATGGCTACACCTTC. It yields the protein CATSITGGDGYTF.

The chain couples TRBV7-2 to TRBJ1-2, with D unclear. Trimming removed 1 base from V and 0 bases from J, with 3 bases in between. CDR1 SGHTA and CDR2 FQGNSA come from the germline V gene. The CDR3 is 13 residues long. CDR3 bases: TGTGCCAGCAGCTTAGGGCCTAACTATGGCTACACCTTC. Protein: CASSLGPNYGYTF. The full variable domain, with the rest looked up from reference TRBV7-2 and TRBJ1-2, is GAGVSQSPSNKVTEKGKDVELRCDPISGHTALYWYRQSLGQGLEFLIYFQGNSAPDKSGLPSDRFSAERTGGSVSTLTIQRTQQEDSAVYLCASSLGPNYGYTFGSGTRLTVV.

The chain is built from TRBV5-8 and TRBJ2-3; 10 bases fit TRBD2. Per germline, CDR1 SGHTS and CDR2 YDEGEE. The junction had 5 bases not matched to a gene; V was cut back by 0 bases and J by 4 bases. This CDR3 contains 16 residues. The CDR3 here is CASSLAGAGGPDTQYF. CDR3 nucleotide sequence: TGTGCCAGCAGCTTGGCCGGAGCGGGGGGGCCAGATACGCAGTATTTT.

The genes are TRBV6-5 and TRBJ1-5; no reliable D call. The CDR3 length is 12 residues. Looked up from germline, CDR1 is MNHEY and CDR2 is SVGAGI. V lost 2 bases and J 9 bases, leaving 8 bases between the germline ends. The CDR3 DNA follows: TGTGCCAGCAGTTACATCTCGGGGCCCCAGCATTTT. It is translated as CASSYISGPQHF.

In DNA, the CDR3 is TGTGCCTCTTCGGGGTTTGACCAAGAGACCCAGTACTTC. Translated: CASSGFDQETQYF. The chain uses TRBV5-5 and TRBJ2-5; the D gene is possibly TRBD2 (5 bases). The CDR3 length is 13 residues. The germline CDR1 and CDR2 sequences are SGHKS and YYEKEE (reference sequence). Trimming removed 10 bases at V and 0 bases at J, with 13 bases between.

V usage is TRBV30 and J usage is TRBJ1-6; D remains unclear. Trimming removed 2 bases at V and 8 bases at J, with 10 bases between. Germline assignment: CDR1 GTSNPN and CDR2 SVGIG (reference sequence). This CDR3 is built from 13 residues. Written as DNA, the CDR3 is TGTGCCTGGAGTCCAACGAGGGATTCACCCCTCCACTTT. Its protein is CAWSPTRDSPLHF.

The chain couples TRBV25-1 to TRBJ2-6; TRBD1 is a possible D gene (5 bases). Germline CDR1 reads MGHDK; CDR2 reads SYGVNS. V was trimmed by 11 bases and J by 5 bases, leaving 10 bases between them. CDR3 length: 12 residues. The CDR3 sequence: CAAGPRANVLTF. In DNA, the CDR3 is TGTGCCGCAGGGCCCCGGGCCAACGTCCTGACTTTC.